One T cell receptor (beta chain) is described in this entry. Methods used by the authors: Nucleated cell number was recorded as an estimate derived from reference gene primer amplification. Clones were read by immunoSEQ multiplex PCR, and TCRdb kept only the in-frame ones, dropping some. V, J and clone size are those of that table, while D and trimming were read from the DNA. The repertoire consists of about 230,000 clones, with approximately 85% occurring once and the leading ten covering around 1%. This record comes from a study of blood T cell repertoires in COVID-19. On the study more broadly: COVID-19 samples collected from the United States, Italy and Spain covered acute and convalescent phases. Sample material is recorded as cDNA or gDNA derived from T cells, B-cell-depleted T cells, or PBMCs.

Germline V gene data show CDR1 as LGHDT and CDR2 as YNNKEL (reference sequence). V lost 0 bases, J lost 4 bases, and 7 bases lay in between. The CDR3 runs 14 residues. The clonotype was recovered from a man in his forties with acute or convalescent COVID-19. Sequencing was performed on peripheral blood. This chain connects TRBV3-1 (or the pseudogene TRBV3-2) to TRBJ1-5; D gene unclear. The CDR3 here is CASSQDSRNQPQHF. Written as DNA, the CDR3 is TGTGCCAGCAGCCAAGACAGTCGTAATCAGCCCCAGCATTTT.